This T cell receptor beta chain originates from a study of cytomegalovirus exposure and HLA in healthy donors. Study-level background: The same platform was used for the approximately 120 validation repertoires as for the approximately 730 first-cohort repertoires, as reported in a later analysis.

Assay used: immunoSEQ multiplex PCR; TCRdb lists only in-frame clones, some missing. The sample yields about 240,000 clones, roughly 86% seen once. Unmatched junction bases numbered 7, after V lost 7 bases and J lost 6 bases. Germline lookup yields CDR1 SGHRS and CDR2 YFSETQ. This CDR3 has 15 residues. The V gene is TRBV5-1, the J gene TRBJ2-1, with TRBD2 identical over 13 bases. The source of this sequence is a woman aged 25 to 39 in good health and CMV-seropositive. The sequenced material came from PBMCs. The CDR3 region is CASRPTSGRANEQFF. Written as DNA, the CDR3 is TGCGCCAGCCGACCCACTAGCGGGAGGGCCAATGAGCAGTTCTTC.